Below, 10 T cell receptor beta chains from the same sample are listed, as sequenced in a study of blood T cell repertoires in COVID-19. Generated by immunoSEQ multiplex PCR, the TCRdb table keeps only in-frame clones and is missing some. The sample includes roughly 81,000 clones, around 90% of them seen just once. Input material: peripheral blood. The origin of the receptors is a man aged 25 to 40 with acute or convalescent COVID-19.

This sequence joins TRBV28 and TRBJ1-1, with D perhaps matching TRBD1 (6 bases). Germline V gene sequence: CDR1 MDHEN, CDR2 SYDVKM. The CDR3 has 17 residues. V lost 2 bases and J 3 bases, leaving 19 bases between the germline ends. CDR3 sequence: CASSLLPHRAADTEAFF. As DNA, the CDR3 is TGTGCCAGCAGTTTACTCCCACACAGGGCAGCGGACACTGAAGCTTTCTTT.

The chain uses TRBV30 and TRBJ2-4, with D tentatively TRBD1 (6 bases). Between the trimmed V and J ends, which lost 4 bases and 2 bases, there was a span of 9 bases. CDR1 and CDR2 from the germline V gene are GTSNPN and SVGIG (reference sequence). The CDR3 spans 13 residues. In DNA form, the CDR3 reads TGTGCCTGGAAGGACAGTTCCAAAAACATTCAGTACTTC. It yields the protein CAWKDSSKNIQYF.

The chain recombines TRBV11-2 with TRBJ2-3, with D perhaps matching TRBD1 (5 bases). V lost 6 bases, J lost 1 base, and 14 bases lay in between. Looked up from germline, CDR1 is SGHAT and CDR2 is FQNNGV. The CDR3 length is 15 residues. Here the CDR3 reads CASSRYLRGTDTQYF. CDR3 DNA: TGTGCCAGCAGTCGTTACCTCAGGGGCACAGATACGCAGTATTTT. The full variable domain, completed using reference TRBV11-2 and TRBJ2-3, is EAGVAQSPRYKIIEKRQSVAFWCNPISGHATLYWYQQILGQGPKLLIQFQNNGVVDDSQLPKDRFSAERLKGVDSTLKIQPAKLEDSAVYLCASSRYLRGTDTQYFGPGTRLTVL.

The chain joins TRBV28 to TRBJ2-7, with D possibly matching TRBD1 (5 bases). Trimming shortened V by 10 bases and J by 2 bases, and 9 bases separated the two germline ends. In germline, CDR1 is MDHEN, CDR2 SYDVKM. The CDR3 runs 11 residues. The CDR3 reads CAITGAYEQYF. CDR3 nucleotide sequence: TGTGCCATCACAGGAGCCTACGAGCAGTACTTC.

V usage is TRBV5-6 and J usage is TRBJ1-5; no definite D call. This CDR3 comprises 15 residues. Trimming took 4 bases from V and 4 from J, leaving 15 bases between them. Germline assignment: CDR1 SGHDT and CDR2 YYEEEE. The CDR3 DNA reads as TGTGCCAGCAGCCCCAGAGGTAAAAGGAATCAGCCCCAGCATTTT. This encodes CASSPRGKRNQPQHF.

The chain is built from TRBV19 and TRBJ2-7; the match to TRBD1 covers 10 bases. The CDR3 covers 15 residues. Losses at the gene ends were 4 bases for V and 9 bases for J; bases not matched to a gene: 12. Germline CDR1 LNHDA, CDR2 SQIVND (reference sequence). In DNA form, the CDR3 reads TGTGCCAGTAGTACAGGGACAGGGGCCGCGGTGGGGCAGTACTTC. This sequence encodes CASSTGTGAAVGQYF.

The chain links TRBV11-2 to TRBJ2-7; D possibly corresponds to TRBD2 (5 bases). Looked up from germline, CDR1 is SGHAT and CDR2 is FQNNGV. This CDR3 has 14 amino acids. V lost 0 bases and J lost 6, with 12 bases in between. CDR3 protein: CASSLEFGVFEQYF. For the CDR3, the DNA is TGTGCCAGCAGCTTAGAGTTCGGGGTATTCGAGCAGTACTTC.

The rearrangement joins TRBV5-6 to TRBJ2-1; a weak D match, TRBD1 (5 bases). V was trimmed by 6 bases and J by 3 bases, leaving 13 bases between them. CDR3 length: 14 residues. The germline CDR1 and CDR2 sequences are SGHDT and YYEEEE. The CDR3: CASKMIDSYNEQFF. CDR3 DNA sequence: TGTGCCAGCAAGATGATCGACAGCTACAATGAGCAGTTCTTC. Full variable domain (remainder filled in from reference TRBV5-6 and TRBJ2-1): DAGVTQSPTHLIKTRGQQVTLRCSPKSGHDTVSWYQQALGQGPQFIFQYYEEEERQRGNFPDRFSGHQFPNYSSELNVNALLLGDSALYLCASKMIDSYNEQFFGPGTRLTVL.

J is TRBJ1-2 and V is TRBV6-5, with D possibly matching TRBD1 (5 bases). The CDR3 is made up of 13 amino acids. Per germline, CDR1 MNHEY and CDR2 SVGAGI. V shed 8 bases and J shed 6 bases, with 16 bases lying between them. CDR3 loop: CASGAGRGDGYTF. In DNA, the CDR3 is TGTGCCAGCGGCGCCGGGAGAGGGGATGGCTACACCTTC.

The genes are TRBV11-3 and TRBJ2-3; the match to TRBD2 covers 8 bases. Germline trimming cut 11 bases from V and 3 bases from J; bases unmatched to any gene: 4. CDR3 length: 12 residues. Germline CDR1 and CDR2: SGHNT and YENEEA. The CDR3 coding sequence is TGTGCCTCGGGGGGGGATACAGATACGCAGTATTTT. Translated, it gives CASGGDTDTQYF. The variable domain in full, completed from reference TRBV11-3 and TRBJ2-3, reads EAGVVQSPRYKIIEKKQPVAFWCNPISGHNTLYWYLQNLGQGPELLIRYENEEAVDDSQLPKDRFSAERLKGVDSTLKIQPAELGDSAVYLCASGGDTDTQYFGPGTRLTVL.